These 10 T cell receptor beta chains share one sample of origin, sequenced in a study of shared clonotypes between healthy human individuals. TCRdb keeps only in-frame clones here, not all; method: immunoSEQ multiplex PCR. Of about 750,000 clones listed, nearly 95% are singletons. CD45RO negativity and positive selection for CCR7 defined naive CD8 cells, a population that excluded terminally differentiated effector memory CD45RA+ cells. The sequencing sample was made of naive CD8+ T cells sorted from blood. The receptors stem from a man aged 30-40 years in good health.

The chain links TRBV7-8 to TRBJ2-7; no definite D call. This CDR3 is built from 16 residues. Germline CDR1 and CDR2: SGHVS and FQNEAQ. The V end lost 2 bases, the J end lost 0 bases, and 14 bases lay between the germline ends. CDR3 sequence reads: CASSLPVVGSSYEQYF. CDR3 coding DNA: TGTGCCAGCAGCTTACCCGTGGTTGGCTCCTCCTACGAGCAGTACTTC.

This clone was detected once. The J gene is TRBJ2-1, the V gene TRBV30; tentative D call: TRBD1 (6 bases). There are 14 residues in the CDR3. The germline V gene encodes CDR1 GTSNPN and CDR2 SVGIG (reference sequence). Trimming pared 6 bases from V and 0 bases from J, leaving 12 bases between. The chain's CDR3 is CACRADSSYNEQFF. The CDR3 nucleotides read TGTGCCTGCCGTGCGGACAGCTCCTACAATGAGCAGTTCTTC.

V gene TRBV5-1 combines with J gene TRBJ2-2; D uncertain. V lost 2 bases and J 0 bases, leaving 8 bases between the germline ends. The germline V gene encodes CDR1 SGHRS and CDR2 YFSETQ. This CDR3 has 15 residues. CDR3 DNA: TGCGCCAGCAGCTTACGTGGACCGAACACCGGGGAGCTGTTTTTT. This translates into CASSLRGPNTGELFF.

This rearrangement joins TRBV6-5 to TRBJ2-3, with D possibly being TRBD2 (6 bases). The V gene's germline CDR1 is MNHEY and CDR2 SVGAGI. V was shortened by 2 bases and J by 8 bases, with 8 bases between the two germline ends. The CDR3 covers 12 residues. CDR3 sequence (DNA): TGTGCCAGCAGTTACCCCGGGGGTACGCAGTATTTT. It yields the protein CASSYPGGTQYF.

This clone was seen only once. The chain has TRBV5-6 and TRBJ1-5; 7 nucleotides match TRBD1. The CDR3 covers 14 residues. V dropped 4 bases and J dropped 3; count of bases not matched to a gene: 4. Germline assignment: CDR1 SGHDT and CDR2 YYEEEE. The CDR3 sequence is CASSVTGYNQPQHF. The CDR3 DNA is TGTGCCAGCAGCGTGACAGGGTACAATCAGCCCCAGCATTTT.

This chain joins TRBV11-3 and TRBJ2-7; D is perhaps TRBD1 (7 bases). The CDR3 is 13 amino acids. V lost 5 bases, J lost 5 bases, and 13 bases lay in between. The germline CDR1 and CDR2 sequences are SGHNT and YENEEA. The chain's CDR3 is CASSGGTADEQYF. The CDR3 DNA sequence: TGTGCCAGCAGCGGGGGGACAGCTGACGAGCAGTACTTC.

The chain joins TRBV28 to TRBJ2-3; TRBD1 aligns across 9 bases. This CDR3 is 16 amino acids long. Per the germline V gene, CDR1 is MDHEN and CDR2 is SYDVKM. After removal of 8 bases from V and 2 bases from J, the junction contained 11 bases not matched to a gene. The CDR3 sequence: CASATGQGTYTDTQYF. The DNA for the CDR3 is TGTGCCAGCGCGACCGGACAGGGGACTTACACAGATACGCAGTATTTT.

The chain joins TRBV2 to TRBJ2-1, with TRBD2 identical over 8 bases. From germline, CDR1 is SNHLY and CDR2 FYNNEI. Trimming removed 3 bases from V and 2 bases from J; junction bases left unmatched: 3. This CDR3 has 15 amino acids. CDR3 residues: CASSDGSGAYNEQFF. The CDR3 nucleotides read TGTGCCAGCAGTGACGGTAGCGGGGCCTACAATGAGCAGTTCTTC.

In its sample, this clone was seen once. The genes are TRBV2 and TRBJ2-1; TRBD2 agrees at 11 bases. The CDR3 is 16 residues long. Unmatched junction bases numbered 9, after V lost 6 bases and J lost 5 bases. Looked up from germline, CDR1 is SNHLY and CDR2 is FYNNEI. The CDR3 sequence is CASSAGLADTNNEQFF. CDR3 nucleotide sequence: TGTGCCAGCAGCGCGGGACTAGCGGACACCAACAATGAGCAGTTCTTC.

This chain uses TRBV29-1 with TRBJ1-1; 7 bases are shared with TRBD1. The CDR3 is made up of 13 amino acids. V lost 6 bases to trimming and J lost 3 bases; unmatched junction nucleotides: 7. The germline gives CDR1 SQVTM, CDR2 ANQGSEA. The chain's CDR3 is CSVDRDGDTEAFF. The DNA of the CDR3 is TGCAGCGTCGACAGGGACGGCGACACTGAAGCTTTCTTT.